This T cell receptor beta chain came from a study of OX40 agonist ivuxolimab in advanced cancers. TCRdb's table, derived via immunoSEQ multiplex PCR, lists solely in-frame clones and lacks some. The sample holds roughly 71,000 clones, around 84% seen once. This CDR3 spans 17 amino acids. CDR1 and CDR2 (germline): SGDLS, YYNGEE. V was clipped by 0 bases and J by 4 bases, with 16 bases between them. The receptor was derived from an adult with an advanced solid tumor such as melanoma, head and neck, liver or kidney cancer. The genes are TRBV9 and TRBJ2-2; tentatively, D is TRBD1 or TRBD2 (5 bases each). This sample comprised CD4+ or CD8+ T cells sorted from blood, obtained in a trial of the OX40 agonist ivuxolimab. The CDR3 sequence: CASSVATGTFSTGELFF. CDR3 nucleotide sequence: TGTGCCAGCAGCGTAGCTACGGGGACCTTCTCCACCGGGGAGCTGTTTTTT.